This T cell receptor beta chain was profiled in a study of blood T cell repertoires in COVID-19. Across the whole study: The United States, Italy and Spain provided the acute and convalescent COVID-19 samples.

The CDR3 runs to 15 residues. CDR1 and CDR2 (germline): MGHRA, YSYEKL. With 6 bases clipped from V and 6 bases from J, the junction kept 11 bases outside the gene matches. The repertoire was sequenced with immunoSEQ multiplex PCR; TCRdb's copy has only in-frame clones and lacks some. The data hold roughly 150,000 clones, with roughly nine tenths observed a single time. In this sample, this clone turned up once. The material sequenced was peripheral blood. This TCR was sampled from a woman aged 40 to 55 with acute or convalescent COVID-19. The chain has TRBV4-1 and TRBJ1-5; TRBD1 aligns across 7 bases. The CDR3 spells CASSPMVGGSQPQHF. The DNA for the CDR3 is TGCGCCAGCAGTCCCATGGTAGGGGGCAGTCAGCCCCAGCATTTT.